The rows below give T cell receptor beta chains drawn from one sample of a study of CD8+CD57+ T cells in acquired aplastic anemia. Via MiXCR, TCRdb re-called the reads, giving one row per CDR3 protein. The data contain approximately 160,000 distinct CDR3 sequences, around 40% of them singletons. The sequenced material came from sorted CD4+, CD8+, or CD8+CD57+ T cells (not recorded which) from PBMCs. All receptors derive from a human donor in good health. CDR3s leave out the opening cysteine and the closing phenylalanine or tryptophan.

v_call cdr3_aa
TRBV2 ASSGSGGPLH
TRBV20-1 SARDGGADTQY
TRBV20-1 SALPPLAGAYNEQF
TRBV7-2 AGRRTVEAF
TRBV6-2/TRBV6-3 ASSYSRGGKKPQH
TRBV5-4 ASSSGDRAKNIQY
TRBV20-1 SARERLGGTMNTEAF
TRBV6-5 ASSYSIPSSQPQH
TRBV10-3 AGSLIGQGFKVTYEQY
TRBV7-3 ASSLTNQETQY
TRBV29-1 SVGGRTKWTQY
TRBV20-1 SARMASGKETQY
TRBV20-1 SARALGDGYT
TRBV15 ATSRTGGASDGYT
TRBV5-1 ASSRDGTYEQY
TRBV10-2 ASRQQIYEQY
TRBV10-3 AIKGANTGELF
TRBV18 ASSPLQVENTEAF